The following is a T cell receptor beta chain sequence with its context. The entry originates in a study of blood T cell repertoires in COVID-19. The wider study: Samples came from the United States, Italy and Spain, spanning acute and convalescent COVID-19. From T cells, B-cell-depleted T cells, or PBMCs came the material, which was cDNA or gDNA.

The CDR3 totals 19 residues. Germline V gene lookup returns CDR1 SGHDN and CDR2 FVKESK. The V gene lost 1 base and the J gene lost 3 bases, with 22 bases spanning the gap. This table comes from immunoSEQ multiplex PCR, and its TCRdb copy is limited to in-frame clones, with some not included. The sample includes 200,000 or so clones, about 84% seen only once; the top ten take approximately 7.4%. Participant-given clinical history determined each cohort assignment. The sequencing sample was made of PBMCs or T cells enriched from blood (not recorded which). The gene calls are TRBV14 and TRBJ2-1, with TRBD2 as a possible D gene (6 bases). The TCR was taken from a woman in her thirties or forties with acute COVID-19. In nucleotides, the CDR3 is TGTGCCAGCAGCCAAGGGGGGGTGGTGAGCGGACTTTTCTACAATGAGCAGTTCTTC. Protein product: CASSQGGVVSGLFYNEQFF.